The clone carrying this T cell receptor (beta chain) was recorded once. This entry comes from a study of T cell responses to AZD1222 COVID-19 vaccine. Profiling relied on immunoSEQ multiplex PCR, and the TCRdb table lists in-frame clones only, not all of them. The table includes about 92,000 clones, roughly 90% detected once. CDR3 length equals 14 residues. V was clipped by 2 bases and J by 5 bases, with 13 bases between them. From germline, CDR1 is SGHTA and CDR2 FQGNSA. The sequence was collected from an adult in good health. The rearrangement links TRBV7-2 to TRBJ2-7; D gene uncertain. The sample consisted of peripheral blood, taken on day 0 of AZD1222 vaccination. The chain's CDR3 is CASSLPSGRNEQYF. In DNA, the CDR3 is TGTGCCAGCAGCTTACCCTCCGGGCGGAACGAGCAGTACTTC.